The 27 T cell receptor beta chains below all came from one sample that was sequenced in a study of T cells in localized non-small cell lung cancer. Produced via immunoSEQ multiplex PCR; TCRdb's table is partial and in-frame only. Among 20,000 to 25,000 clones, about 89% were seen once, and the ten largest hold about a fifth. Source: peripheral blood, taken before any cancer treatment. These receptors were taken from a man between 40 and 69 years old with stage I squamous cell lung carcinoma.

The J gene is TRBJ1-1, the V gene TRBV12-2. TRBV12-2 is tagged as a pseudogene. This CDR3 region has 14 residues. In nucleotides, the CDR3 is TGTGCCAGCAGCCCCGGAGGGACAAACACTGAAGCTTTCTTT. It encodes CASSPGGTNTEAFF.

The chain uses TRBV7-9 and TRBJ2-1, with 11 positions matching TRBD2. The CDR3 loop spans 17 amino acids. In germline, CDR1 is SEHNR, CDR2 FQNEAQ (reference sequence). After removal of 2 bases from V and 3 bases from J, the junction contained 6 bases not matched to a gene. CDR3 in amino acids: CASSLWVSGGVYNEQFF. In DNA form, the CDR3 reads TGTGCCAGCAGCTTATGGGTTAGCGGGGGGGTCTACAATGAGCAGTTCTTC. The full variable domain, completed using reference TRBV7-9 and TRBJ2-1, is DTGVSQNPRHKITKRGQNVTFRCDPISEHNRLYWYRQTLGQGPEFLTYFQNEAQLEKSRLLSDRFSAERPKGSFSTLEIQRTEQGDSAMYLCASSLWVSGGVYNEQFFGPGTRLTVL.

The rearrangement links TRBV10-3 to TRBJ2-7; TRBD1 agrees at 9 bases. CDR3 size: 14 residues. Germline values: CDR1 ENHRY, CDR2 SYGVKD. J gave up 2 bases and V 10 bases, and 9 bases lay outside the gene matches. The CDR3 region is CATKDRGNPYEQYF. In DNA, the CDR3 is TGTGCCACGAAGGACAGGGGAAATCCCTACGAGCAGTACTTC.

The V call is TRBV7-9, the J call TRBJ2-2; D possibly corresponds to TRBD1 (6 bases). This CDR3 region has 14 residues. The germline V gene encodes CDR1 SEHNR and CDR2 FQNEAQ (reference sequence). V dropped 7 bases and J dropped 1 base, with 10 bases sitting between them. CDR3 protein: CASNTGQNTGELFF. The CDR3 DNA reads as TGTGCCAGCAACACGGGACAGAACACCGGGGAGCTGTTTTTT. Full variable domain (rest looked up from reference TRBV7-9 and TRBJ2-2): DTGVSQNPRHKITKRGQNVTFRCDPISEHNRLYWYRQTLGQGPEFLTYFQNEAQLEKSRLLSDRFSAERPKGSFSTLEIQRTEQGDSAMYLCASNTGQNTGELFFGEGSRLTVL.

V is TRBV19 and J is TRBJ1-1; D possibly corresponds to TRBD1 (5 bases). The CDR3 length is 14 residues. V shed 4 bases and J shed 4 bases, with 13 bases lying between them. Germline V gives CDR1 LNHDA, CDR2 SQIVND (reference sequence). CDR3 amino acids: CASSTTLGATEAFF. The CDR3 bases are TGTGCCAGTAGTACCACCCTAGGGGCCACTGAAGCTTTCTTT.

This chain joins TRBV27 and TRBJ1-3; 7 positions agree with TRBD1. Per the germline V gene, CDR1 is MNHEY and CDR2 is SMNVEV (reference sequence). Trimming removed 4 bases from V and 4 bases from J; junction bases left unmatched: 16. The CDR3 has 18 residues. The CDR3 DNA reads TGTGCCAGCAGTTCGTCTTTATCGGGACAGCCTGAAGGAAACACCATATATTTT. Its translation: CASSSSLSGQPEGNTIYF.

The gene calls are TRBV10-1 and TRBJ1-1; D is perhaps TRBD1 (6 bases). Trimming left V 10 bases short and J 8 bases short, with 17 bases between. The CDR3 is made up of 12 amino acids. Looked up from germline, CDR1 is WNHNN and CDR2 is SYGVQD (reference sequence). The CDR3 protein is CATQLTGIEAFF. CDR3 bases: TGCGCCACCCAATTGACAGGCATCGAAGCTTTCTTT.

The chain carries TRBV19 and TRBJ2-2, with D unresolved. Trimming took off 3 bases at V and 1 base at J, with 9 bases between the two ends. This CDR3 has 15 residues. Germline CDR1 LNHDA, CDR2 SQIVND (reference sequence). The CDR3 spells CASSMVTQNTGELFF. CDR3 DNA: TGTGCCAGTAGTATGGTGACCCAGAACACCGGGGAGCTGTTTTTT.

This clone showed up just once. DNA of the CDR3: TGTGCCAGAGTAAGGCCTCGGGCCGAATACTACGAGCAGTACTTC. It is translated as CARVRPRAEYYEQYF. The chain couples TRBV5-3 to TRBJ2-7, with D unresolved. TRBV5-3 is an ORF; its function is uncertain. V dropped 7 bases and J dropped 3 bases, with 20 bases sitting between them. The CDR3 runs 15 residues.

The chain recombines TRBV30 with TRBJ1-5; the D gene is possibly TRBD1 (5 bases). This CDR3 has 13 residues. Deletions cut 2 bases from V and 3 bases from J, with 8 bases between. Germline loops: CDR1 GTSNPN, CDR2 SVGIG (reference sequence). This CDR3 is CAWSRGPNQPQHF. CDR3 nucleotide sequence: TGTGCCTGGAGTCGGGGACCCAATCAGCCCCAGCATTTT.

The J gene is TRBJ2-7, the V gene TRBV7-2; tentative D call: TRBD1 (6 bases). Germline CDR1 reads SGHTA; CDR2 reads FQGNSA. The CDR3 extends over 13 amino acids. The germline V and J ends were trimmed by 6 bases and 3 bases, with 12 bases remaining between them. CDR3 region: CASSPDRNYEQYF. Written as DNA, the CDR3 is TGTGCCAGCAGTCCTGACAGGAACTACGAGCAGTACTTC.

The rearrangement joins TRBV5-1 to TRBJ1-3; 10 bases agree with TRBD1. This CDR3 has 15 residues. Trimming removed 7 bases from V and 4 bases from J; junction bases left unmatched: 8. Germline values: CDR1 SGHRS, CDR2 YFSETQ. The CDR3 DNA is TGCGCCAGCCGCAACGACAGGGGGCGAGGAAACACCATATATTTT. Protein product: CASRNDRGRGNTIYF.

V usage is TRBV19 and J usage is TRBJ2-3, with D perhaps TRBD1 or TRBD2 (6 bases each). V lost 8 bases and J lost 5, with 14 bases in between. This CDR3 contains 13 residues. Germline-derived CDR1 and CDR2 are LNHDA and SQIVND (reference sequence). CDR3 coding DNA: TGTGCCAGTTCTGGGGGCGGGGAAGATACGCAGTATTTT. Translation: CASSGGGEDTQYF.

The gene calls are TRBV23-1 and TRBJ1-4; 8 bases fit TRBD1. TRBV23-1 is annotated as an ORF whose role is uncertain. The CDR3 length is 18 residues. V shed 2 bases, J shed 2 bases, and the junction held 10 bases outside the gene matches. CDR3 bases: TGCGCCAGCAGTCAACCCGGACAGGGTCTAAGGACTAATGAAAAACTGTTTTTT. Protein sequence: CASSQPGQGLRTNEKLFF.

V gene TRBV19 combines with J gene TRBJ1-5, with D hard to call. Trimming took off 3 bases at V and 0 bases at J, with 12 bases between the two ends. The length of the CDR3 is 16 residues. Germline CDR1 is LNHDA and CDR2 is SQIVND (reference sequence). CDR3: CASSMEAQTSNQPQHF. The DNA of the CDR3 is TGTGCCAGTAGTATGGAGGCACAGACTAGCAATCAGCCCCAGCATTTT.

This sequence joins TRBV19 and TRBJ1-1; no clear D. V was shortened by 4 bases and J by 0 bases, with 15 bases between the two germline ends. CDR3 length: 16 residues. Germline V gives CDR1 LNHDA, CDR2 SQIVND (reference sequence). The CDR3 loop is CASSTNSGTMNTEAFF. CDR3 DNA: TGTGCCAGTAGTACCAACTCGGGTACTATGAACACTGAAGCTTTCTTT. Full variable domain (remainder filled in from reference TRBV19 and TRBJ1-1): DGGITQSPKYLFRKEGQNVTLSCEQNLNHDAMYWYRQDPGQGLRLIYYSQIVNDFQKGDIAEGYSVSREKKESFPLTVTSAQKNPTAFYLCASSTNSGTMNTEAFFGQGTRLTVV.

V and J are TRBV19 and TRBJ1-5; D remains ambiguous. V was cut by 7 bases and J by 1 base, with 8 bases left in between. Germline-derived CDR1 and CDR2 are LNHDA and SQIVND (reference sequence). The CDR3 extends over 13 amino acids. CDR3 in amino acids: CASIGVSNQPQHF. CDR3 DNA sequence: TGTGCCAGTATTGGGGTGAGCAATCAGCCCCAGCATTTT.

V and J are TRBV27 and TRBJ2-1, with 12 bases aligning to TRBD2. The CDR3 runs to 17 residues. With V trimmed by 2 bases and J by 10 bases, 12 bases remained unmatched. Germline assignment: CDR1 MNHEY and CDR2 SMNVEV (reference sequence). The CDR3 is CASSLAQPSGGALEQFF. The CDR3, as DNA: TGTGCCAGCAGTTTAGCCCAGCCTAGCGGGGGGGCACTAGAGCAGTTCTTC.

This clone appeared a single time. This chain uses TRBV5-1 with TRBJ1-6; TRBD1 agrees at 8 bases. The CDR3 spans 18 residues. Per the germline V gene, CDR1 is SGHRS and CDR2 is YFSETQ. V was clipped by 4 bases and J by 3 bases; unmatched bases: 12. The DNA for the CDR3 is TGCGCCAGCAGCGGGACAGGCGCTGTGAAGGGCTATAATTCACCCCTCCACTTT. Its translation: CASSGTGAVKGYNSPLHF.

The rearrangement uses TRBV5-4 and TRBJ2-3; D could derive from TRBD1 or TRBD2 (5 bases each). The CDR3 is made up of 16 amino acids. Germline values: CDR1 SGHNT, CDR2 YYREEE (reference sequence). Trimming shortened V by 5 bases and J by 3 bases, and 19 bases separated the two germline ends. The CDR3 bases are TGTGCCAGCAGTTGGGCCTTGGGGGAAGGGACAGATACGCAGTATTTT. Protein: CASSWALGEGTDTQYF.

CDR3 loop: CASSEVQGTRNTEAFF. The CDR3 DNA reads TGTGCCAGCAGTGAGGTACAGGGGACCCGAAACACTGAAGCTTTCTTT. The chain has TRBV6-1 and TRBJ1-1, with 7 nucleotides matching TRBD1. The CDR3 extends over 16 amino acids. J lost 2 bases, V lost 3 bases, and 9 bases had no gene match. CDR1 is MNHNS and CDR2 is SASEGT in the germline V gene.

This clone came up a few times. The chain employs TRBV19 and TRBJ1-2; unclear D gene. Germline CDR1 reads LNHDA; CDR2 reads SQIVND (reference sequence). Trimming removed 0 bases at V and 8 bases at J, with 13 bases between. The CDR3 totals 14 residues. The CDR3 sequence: CASSIDQVGWGYTF. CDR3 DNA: TGTGCCAGTAGTATAGATCAGGTAGGCTGGGGCTACACCTTC.

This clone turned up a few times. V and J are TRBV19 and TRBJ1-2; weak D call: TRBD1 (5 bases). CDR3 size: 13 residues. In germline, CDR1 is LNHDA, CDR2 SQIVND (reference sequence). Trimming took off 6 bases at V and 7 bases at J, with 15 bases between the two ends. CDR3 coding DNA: TGTGCCAGTAGCCCTACAGGAACACGTGGCTACACCTTC. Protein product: CASSPTGTRGYTF.

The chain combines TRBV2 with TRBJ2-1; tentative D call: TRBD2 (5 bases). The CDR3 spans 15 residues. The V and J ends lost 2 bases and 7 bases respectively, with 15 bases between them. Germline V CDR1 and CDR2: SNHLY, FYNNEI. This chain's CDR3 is CASSERAGEKNEQFF. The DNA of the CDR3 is TGTGCCAGCAGTGAACGAGCCGGGGAGAAAAATGAGCAGTTCTTC. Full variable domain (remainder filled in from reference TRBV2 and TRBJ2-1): EPEVTQTPSHQVTQMGQEVILRCVPISNHLYFYWYRQILGQKVEFLVSFYNNEISEKSEIFDDQFSVERPDGSNFTLKIRSTKLEDSAMYFCASSERAGEKNEQFFGPGTRLTVL.

As DNA, the CDR3 is TGTGCCAGCTCACCGGGACCTTTAGGACCTATTGCAACTAATGAAAAACTGTTTTTT. This translates into CASSPGPLGPIATNEKLFF. The V and J genes are TRBV18 and TRBJ1-4; D might be TRBD1 (5 bases). Looked up from germline, CDR1 is KGHSH and CDR2 is LQKENI. Between the trimmed V and J ends, which lost 3 bases and 0 bases, there was a span of 20 bases. The length of the CDR3 is 19 residues.

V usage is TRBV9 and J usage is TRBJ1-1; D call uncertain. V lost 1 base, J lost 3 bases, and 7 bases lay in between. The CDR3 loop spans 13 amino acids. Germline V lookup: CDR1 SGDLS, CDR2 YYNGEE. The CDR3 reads CASSVPGHTEAFF. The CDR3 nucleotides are TGTGCCAGCAGCGTACCCGGCCACACTGAAGCTTTCTTT. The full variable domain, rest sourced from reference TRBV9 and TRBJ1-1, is DSGVTQTPKHLITATGQRVTLRCSPRSGDLSVYWYQQSLDQGLQFLIQYYNGEERAKGNILERFSAQQFPDLHSELNLSSLELGDSALYFCASSVPGHTEAFFGQGTRLTVV.

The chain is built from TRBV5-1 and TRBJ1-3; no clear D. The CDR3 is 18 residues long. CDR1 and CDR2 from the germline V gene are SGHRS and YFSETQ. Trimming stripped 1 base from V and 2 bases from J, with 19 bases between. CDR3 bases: TGCGCCAGCAGCTTGCGAGGGCCTCTCCGTTCTCCTGGAAACACCATATATTTT. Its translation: CASSLRGPLRSPGNTIYF.